One and the same sample provided the 30 T cell receptor beta chains below, sequenced in a study of T-cell memory formation after mild COVID-19. TCRdb analysed the 5' RACE reads with MiXCR anew, one entry per CDR3 protein. The table lists hundreds of thousands of distinct CDR3 sequences, roughly 20% of them singletons, with approximately 8.4% in the top ten. The sample comprised PBMCs or a T cell subset sorted from them (not recorded which). The receptors stem from an adult woman who had mild COVID-19 (a few samples of this study predate the infection). Cell type and time point are not known.

This clonotype was picked up a small number of times. V gene TRBV29-1 combines with J gene TRBJ2-6; D is undetermined. The length of the CDR3 is 12 residues. Germline CDR1 and CDR2: SQVTM and ANQGSEA. Between the trimmed V and J ends, which lost 3 bases and 3 bases, there was a span of 3 bases. In DNA form, the CDR3 reads TGCAGCGTTGATCGTGGGGCCAACGTCCTGACTTTC. This encodes CSVDRGANVLTF. Full variable domain (outside the CDR3, taken from reference TRBV29-1 and TRBJ2-6): SAVISQKPSRDICQRGTSLTIQCQVDSQVTMMFWYRQQPGQSLTLIATANQGSEATYESGFVIDKFPISRPNLTFSTLTVSNMSPEDSSIYLCSVDRGANVLTFGAGSRLTVL.

This clonotype occurred a few times. The rearrangement joins TRBV7-9 to TRBJ1-5; D call uncertain. V was shortened by 5 bases and J by 5 bases, with 7 bases between the two germline ends. The CDR3 is 12 amino acids. Germline-derived CDR1 and CDR2 are SEHNR and FQNEAQ (reference sequence). The CDR3, as DNA: TGTGCCAGCAGCCCGTGGGATCAGCCCCAGCATTTT. Translating it yields CASSPWDQPQHF.

This sequence joins TRBV4-2 and TRBJ1-1; a weak D match, TRBD1 (6 bases). Looked up from germline, CDR1 is LGHNA and CDR2 is YNFKEQ. Trimming took off 2 bases at V and 5 bases at J, with 9 bases between the two ends. The CDR3 covers 13 residues. The CDR3 protein is CASSQRRGTEAFF. The CDR3 DNA sequence: TGTGCCAGCAGCCAACGGAGGGGGACTGAAGCTTTCTTT.

This clonotype was found a few times. The chain couples TRBV5-1 to TRBJ2-5; TRBD1 matches 9 bases. Losses at the gene ends were 4 bases for V and 2 bases for J; bases not matched to a gene: 12. Germline CDR1 is SGHRS and CDR2 is YFSETQ. The CDR3 sequence is 17 residues long. The CDR3 reads CASSPSTGGYHQETQYF. The CDR3, as DNA: TGCGCCAGCAGCCCTAGCACAGGGGGCTACCATCAAGAGACCCAGTACTTC. The entire variable domain, with the rest obtained from reference TRBV5-1 and TRBJ2-5, is as follows: KAGVTQTPRYLIKTRGQQVTLSCSPISGHRSVSWYQQTPGQGLQFLFEYFSETQRNKGNFPGRFSGRQFSNSRSEMNVSTLELGDSALYLCASSPSTGGYHQETQYFGPGTRLLVL.

This clonotype was seen only a few times. The chain is built from TRBV5-1 and TRBJ1-1; D is perhaps TRBD1 (5 bases). The germline V and J ends were trimmed by 4 bases and 1 base, with 14 bases remaining between them. Germline-derived CDR1 and CDR2 are SGHRS and YFSETQ. CDR3 length: 15 amino acids. CDR3 amino acids: CASSLGPTANTEAFF. The CDR3 nucleotides read TGCGCCAGCAGCCTGGGACCGACCGCGAACACTGAAGCTTTCTTT.

This clonotype has more than one count but fewer than ten. The rearrangement links TRBV7-3 to TRBJ2-1, with 9 positions matching TRBD2. Germline CDR1 SGHTA, CDR2 FQGTGA. CDR3 length: 15 residues. V was pared by 5 bases and J by 6 bases, with 8 bases of the junction left unmatched. CDR3 protein: CASSPRGGRGNEQFF. The DNA of the CDR3 is TGTGCCAGCAGCCCACGAGGCGGGAGGGGCAATGAGCAGTTCTTC. Looking up the rest from reference TRBV7-3 and TRBJ2-1 gives the full variable domain: GAGVSQTPSNKVTEKGKYVELRCDPISGHTALYWYRQSLGQGPEFLIYFQGTGAADDSGLPNDRFFAVRPEGSVSTLKIQRTERGDSAVYLCASSPRGGRGNEQFFGPGTRLTVL.

This clonotype was picked up a small number of times. V and J are TRBV29-1 and TRBJ2-3; 14 nucleotides match TRBD2. V shed 4 bases and J 4 bases; nucleotides not matched to a gene: 4. Germline CDR1 reads SQVTM; CDR2 reads ANQGSEA. This CDR3 has 15 amino acids. CDR3 sequence: CSVAGLAGGPDTQYF. The DNA of the CDR3 is TGCAGCGTTGCTGGACTAGCGGGAGGCCCAGATACGCAGTATTTT.

This clonotype was recorded at least ten times. V usage is TRBV5-1 and J usage is TRBJ2-3; D gene ambiguous. Per the germline V gene, CDR1 is SGHRS and CDR2 is YFSETQ. The CDR3 has 14 amino acids. Trimming took 2 bases from V and 2 from J, leaving 9 bases between them. The CDR3 bases are TGCGCCAGCAGCTTAGGGAACCCCACAGATACGCAGTATTTT. Translation gives CASSLGNPTDTQYF. Full variable domain (outside the CDR3, taken from reference TRBV5-1 and TRBJ2-3): KAGVTQTPRYLIKTRGQQVTLSCSPISGHRSVSWYQQTPGQGLQFLFEYFSETQRNKGNFPGRFSGRQFSNSRSEMNVSTLELGDSALYLCASSLGNPTDTQYFGPGTRLTVL.

The CDR3 DNA sequence: TGCAGTGCCAAAACCGGGACAGGGGGTTTAGCTTTCTTT. This sequence encodes CSAKTGTGGLAFF. The chain links TRBV20-1 to TRBJ1-1; TRBD1 aligns across 11 bases. The CDR3 totals 13 residues. Trimming cost V 6 bases and J 10 bases; bases outside gene matches: 10. CDR1 and CDR2 (germline): DFQATT, SNEGSKA (reference sequence).

This clonotype was counted only a few times. The genes are TRBV2 and TRBJ1-3; D uncertain. The CDR3 has 11 amino acids. V was shortened by 10 bases and J by 1 base, with 5 bases between the two germline ends. Germline CDR1 and CDR2: SNHLY and FYNNEI. CDR3 nucleotides: TGTGCCACGGGTTCTGGAAACACCATATATTTT. It yields the protein CATGSGNTIYF.

This clonotype turned up a few times. The chain carries TRBV5-6 and TRBJ1-2; TRBD1 is a possible D gene (5 bases). The V gene lost 4 bases and the J gene lost 0 bases, with 10 bases spanning the gap. The CDR3 spans 14 residues. Germline V gene sequence: CDR1 SGHDT, CDR2 YYEEEE. CDR3 bases: TGTGCCAGCAGCCCACAGGACACTAACTATGGCTACACCTTC. It is translated as CASSPQDTNYGYTF.

The V call is TRBV5-1, the J call TRBJ2-1; TRBD1 or TRBD2 may be the D gene (5 bases each). V lost 5 bases, J lost 6 bases, and 12 bases lay in between. Germline V gene data show CDR1 as SGHRS and CDR2 as YFSETQ. The length of the CDR3 is 13 residues. CDR3 region: CASRWDDPNEQFF. In DNA form, the CDR3 reads TGCGCCAGCAGATGGGACGACCCCAATGAGCAGTTCTTC.

The V and J genes are TRBV2 and TRBJ2-7, with a possible D match to TRBD2 (6 bases). This CDR3 is built from 15 residues. CDR1 and CDR2 from the germline V gene are SNHLY and FYNNEI. V was clipped by 4 bases and J by 1 base, with 14 bases between them. The CDR3 protein is CASSVAGGLSYEQYF. The CDR3, as DNA: TGTGCCAGCAGTGTAGCCGGGGGTCTGTCCTACGAGCAGTACTTC. Using reference TRBV2 and TRBJ2-7 for the parts outside the CDR3, the full variable domain is EPEVTQTPSHQVTQMGQEVILRCVPISNHLYFYWYRQILGQKVEFLVSFYNNEISEKSEIFDDQFSVERPDGSNFTLKIRSTKLEDSAMYFCASSVAGGLSYEQYFGPGTRLTVT.

This clonotype was found many times. The J gene is TRBJ2-3, the V gene TRBV7-6; 11 bases match TRBD2. CDR3 length: 16 amino acids. With 4 bases clipped from V and 0 bases from J, the junction kept 3 bases outside the gene matches. CDR1 is SGHVS, CDR2 FNYEAQ, per germline. CDR3 nucleotide sequence: TGTGCCAGCAGCTCCTGGACTAGCGGGAGCACAGATACGCAGTATTTT. Translated, it gives CASSSWTSGSTDTQYF.

The V gene is TRBV11-3, the J gene TRBJ2-2; D is uncertain. CDR1 is SGHNT and CDR2 is YENEEA in the germline V gene. Trimming took off 6 bases at V and 5 bases at J, with 4 bases between the two ends. This CDR3 is built from 11 residues. CDR3 bases: TGTGCCAGCAGGGGGACCGGGGAGCTGTTTTTT. It translates to CASRGTGELFF.

This rearrangement joins TRBV15 to TRBJ1-4, with no clear D. Germline V lookup: CDR1 LNHNV, CDR2 YYDKDF (reference sequence). The CDR3 has 14 residues. V lost 0 bases and J lost 5, with 7 bases in between. CDR3 nucleotide sequence: TGTGCCACCAGCAGAGACATTTTGAATGAAAAACTGTTTTTT. Translated, it gives CATSRDILNEKLFF.

The V gene is TRBV4-1, the J gene TRBJ2-6, with D hard to call. The germline gives CDR1 MGHRA, CDR2 YSYEKL. This CDR3 contains 20 residues. Trimming removed 4 bases at V and 0 bases at J, with 22 bases between. The CDR3 here is CASSPFGGDTLISGANVLTF. The DNA of the CDR3 is TGCGCCAGCAGCCCCTTTGGCGGTGACACCTTAATCTCTGGGGCCAACGTCCTGACTTTC.

The CDR3 is CASSPPSEETQYF. The CDR3, as DNA: TGTGCCAGCTCACCACCTAGCGAAGAGACCCAGTACTTC. V is TRBV18 and J is TRBJ2-5; possible D gene TRBD2, 5 bases. The CDR3 totals 13 residues. Trimming cost V 0 bases and J 3 bases, with 5 bases left between them. Germline V gene sequence: CDR1 KGHSH, CDR2 LQKENI.

This chain connects TRBV7-9 to TRBJ1-2; perhaps TRBD1 as D (6 bases). CDR3 length: 16 amino acids. Germline-derived CDR1 and CDR2 are SEHNR and FQNEAQ (reference sequence). V lost 5 bases, J lost 2 bases, and 18 bases lay in between. The CDR3 reads CASSGERRGWNYGYTF. CDR3 bases: TGTGCCAGCAGCGGCGAGCGCAGGGGTTGGAACTATGGCTACACCTTC.

A few counts support this clonotype. The chain combines TRBV12-3 or TRBV12-4 with TRBJ1-2; D not resolved. Trimming removed 1 base from V and 7 bases from J, with 13 bases in between. The CDR3 has 14 amino acids. The CDR3 sequence: CASSLGHVGSGYTF. DNA for the CDR3: TGTGCCAGCAGTTTAGGTCATGTCGGATCTGGCTACACCTTC.

The table lists this clonotype with a count of one. CDR3 region: CASSEGSGQGVFQETQYF. The CDR3 bases are TGTGCCAGCAGCGAGGGGTCGGGACAGGGGGTTTTCCAAGAGACCCAGTACTTC. The rearrangement joins TRBV9 to TRBJ2-5, with 11 bases that match TRBD1. The CDR3 is 18 residues long. J gave up 1 base and V 3 bases, and 11 bases lay outside the gene matches. Germline CDR1 reads SGDLS; CDR2 reads YYNGEE.

This clonotype was seen a few times. The V call is TRBV5-6, the J call TRBJ1-1, with D uncertain. CDR3 length equals 12 residues. The germline V and J ends were trimmed by 3 bases and 6 bases, with 9 bases remaining between them. Per the germline V gene, CDR1 is SGHDT and CDR2 is YYEEEE. CDR3: CASSWGIAEAFF. The CDR3 DNA sequence: TGTGCCAGCAGCTGGGGTATCGCTGAAGCTTTCTTT.

This clonotype has a handful of counts. The V gene is TRBV5-1, the J gene TRBJ2-7; D remains ambiguous. Germline V lookup: CDR1 SGHRS, CDR2 YFSETQ. V lost 0 bases and J 1 base, leaving 11 bases between the germline ends. This CDR3 is built from 15 residues. The CDR3 DNA reads TGCGCCAGCAGCTTGGGAGACATACTATCCTACGAGCAGTACTTC. Protein: CASSLGDILSYEQYF.

This clonotype was detected ten times or more. V usage is TRBV9 and J usage is TRBJ2-7; the D gene could be TRBD1 or TRBD2 (5 bases each). The CDR3 extends over 14 amino acids. V lost 4 bases and J lost 0, with 11 bases in between. Germline assignment: CDR1 SGDLS and CDR2 YYNGEE. CDR3 sequence: CASSMGRSSYEQYF. CDR3 nucleotide sequence: TGTGCCAGCAGCATGGGACGGAGCTCCTACGAGCAGTACTTC.

This clonotype was observed a handful of times. The chain joins TRBV7-6 to TRBJ2-2; D gene unclear. From germline, CDR1 is SGHVS and CDR2 FNYEAQ. The CDR3 is made up of 15 amino acids. V shed 0 bases and J shed 3 bases, with 8 bases lying between them. CDR3 sequence reads: CASSLAWGYTGELFF. The DNA for the CDR3 is TGTGCCAGCAGCTTAGCGTGGGGATACACCGGGGAGCTGTTTTTT.

This chain uses TRBV7-2 with TRBJ2-2; 10 bases are shared with TRBD2. CDR1 is SGHTA and CDR2 is FQGNSA in the germline V gene. V shed 3 bases, J shed 5 bases, and the junction held 3 bases outside the gene matches. The CDR3 contains 15 residues. The CDR3 DNA follows: TGTGCCAGCAGCTTCGGGACTAGCGTTACCGGGGAGCTGTTTTTT. Translation gives CASSFGTSVTGELFF.

This clonotype was detected only a few times. The rearrangement links TRBV25-1 to TRBJ2-1; 9 positions agree with TRBD2. The CDR3 loop spans 18 amino acids. V trimming: 2 bases; J trimming: 7 bases; junction bases outside the gene matches: 15. Per germline, CDR1 MGHDK and CDR2 SYGVNS. The CDR3 DNA is TGTGCCAGCAGTGAAAAGCAGAGCGGGAGGCAACCAAGTAATGAGCAGTTCTTC. Translated, it gives CASSEKQSGRQPSNEQFF.

This clonotype has only a few counts. V usage is TRBV24-1 and J usage is TRBJ1-2; 10 bases match TRBD1. The V gene end was trimmed by 3 bases and the J gene end by 0 bases; junction bases not matched to a gene: 6. Germline V gives CDR1 KGHDR, CDR2 SFDVKD. This CDR3 is 17 amino acids long. CDR3 DNA: TGTGCCACCAGTGATACCGGGACAGGGGAAGCTAACTATGGCTACACCTTC. It yields the protein CATSDTGTGEANYGYTF.

This clonotype was counted at least ten times. The genes are TRBV19 and TRBJ2-1, with a weak D call TRBD1 (5 bases). Germline V CDR1 and CDR2: LNHDA, SQIVND (reference sequence). The CDR3 loop spans 12 amino acids. Trimming removed 6 bases from V and 8 bases from J, with 11 bases in between. DNA of the CDR3: TGTGCCAGTAGATCCAGGGTCCATGAGCAGTTCTTC. Amino acids: CASRSRVHEQFF.

This clonotype was detected only a few times. This rearrangement joins TRBV7-2 to TRBJ2-7; D unclear. This CDR3 is 13 amino acids long. Trimming removed 0 bases from V and 3 bases from J, with 6 bases in between. Germline loops: CDR1 SGHTA, CDR2 FQGNSA. CDR3: CASSLAAYYEQYF. CDR3 bases: TGTGCCAGCAGCTTAGCGGCTTACTACGAGCAGTACTTC.